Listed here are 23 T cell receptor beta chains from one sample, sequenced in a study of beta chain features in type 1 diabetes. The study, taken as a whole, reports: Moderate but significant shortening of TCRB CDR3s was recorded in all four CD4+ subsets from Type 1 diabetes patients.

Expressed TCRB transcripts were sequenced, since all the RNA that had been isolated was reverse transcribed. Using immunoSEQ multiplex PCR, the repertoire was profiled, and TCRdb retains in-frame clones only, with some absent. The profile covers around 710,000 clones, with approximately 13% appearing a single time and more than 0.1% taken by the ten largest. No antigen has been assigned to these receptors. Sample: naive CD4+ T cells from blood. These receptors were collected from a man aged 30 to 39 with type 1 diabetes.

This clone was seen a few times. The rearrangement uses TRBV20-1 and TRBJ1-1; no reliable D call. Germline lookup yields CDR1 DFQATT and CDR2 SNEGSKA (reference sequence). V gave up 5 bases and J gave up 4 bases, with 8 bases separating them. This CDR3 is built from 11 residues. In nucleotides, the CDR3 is TGCAGTGCTCCGAGCGCCACTGAAGCTTTCTTT. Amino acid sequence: CSAPSATEAFF.

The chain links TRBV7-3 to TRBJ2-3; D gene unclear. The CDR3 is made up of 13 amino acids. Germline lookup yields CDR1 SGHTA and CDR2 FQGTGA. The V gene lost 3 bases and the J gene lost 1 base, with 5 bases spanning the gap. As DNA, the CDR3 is TGTGCCAGCAGCTTTCCGGGCACAGATACGCAGTATTTT. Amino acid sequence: CASSFPGTDTQYF.

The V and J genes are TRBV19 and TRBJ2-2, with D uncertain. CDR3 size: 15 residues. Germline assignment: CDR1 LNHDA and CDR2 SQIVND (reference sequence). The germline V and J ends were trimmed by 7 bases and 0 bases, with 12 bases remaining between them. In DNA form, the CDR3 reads TGTGCCAGTATTAGGGCCGCCGCGAACACCGGGGAGCTGTTTTTT. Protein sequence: CASIRAAANTGELFF.

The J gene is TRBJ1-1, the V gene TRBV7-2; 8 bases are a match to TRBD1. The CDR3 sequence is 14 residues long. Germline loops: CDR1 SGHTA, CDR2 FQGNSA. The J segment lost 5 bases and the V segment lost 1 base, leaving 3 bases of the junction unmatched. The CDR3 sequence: CASSLEYRGTEAFF. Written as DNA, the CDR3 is TGTGCCAGCAGCTTAGAGTACAGGGGGACTGAAGCTTTCTTT. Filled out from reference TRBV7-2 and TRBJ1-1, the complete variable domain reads GAGVSQSPSNKVTEKGKDVELRCDPISGHTALYWYRQSLGQGLEFLIYFQGNSAPDKSGLPSDRFSAERTGGSVSTLTIQRTQQEDSAVYLCASSLEYRGTEAFFGQGTRLTVV.

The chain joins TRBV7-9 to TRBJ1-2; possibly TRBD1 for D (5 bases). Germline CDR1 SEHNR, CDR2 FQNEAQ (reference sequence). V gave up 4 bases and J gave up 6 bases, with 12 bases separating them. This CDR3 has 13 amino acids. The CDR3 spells CASSSRGSHGYTF. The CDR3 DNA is TGTGCCAGCAGCTCCCGGGGGTCGCATGGCTACACCTTC.

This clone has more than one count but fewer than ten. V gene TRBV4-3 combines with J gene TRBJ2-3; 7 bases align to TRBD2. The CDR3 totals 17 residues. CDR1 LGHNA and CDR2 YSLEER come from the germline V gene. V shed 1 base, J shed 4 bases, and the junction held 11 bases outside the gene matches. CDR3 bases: TGCGCCAGCAGCCAAGTGTTAGGCGGGGCGGGAGCAGATACGCAGTATTTT. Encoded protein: CASSQVLGGAGADTQYF.

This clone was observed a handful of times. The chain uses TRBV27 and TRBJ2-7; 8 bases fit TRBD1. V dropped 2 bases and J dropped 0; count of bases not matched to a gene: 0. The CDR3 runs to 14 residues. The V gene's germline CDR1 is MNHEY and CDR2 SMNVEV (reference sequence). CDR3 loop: CASSLQGASYEQYF. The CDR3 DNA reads TGTGCCAGCAGTTTACAGGGGGCCTCCTACGAGCAGTACTTC.

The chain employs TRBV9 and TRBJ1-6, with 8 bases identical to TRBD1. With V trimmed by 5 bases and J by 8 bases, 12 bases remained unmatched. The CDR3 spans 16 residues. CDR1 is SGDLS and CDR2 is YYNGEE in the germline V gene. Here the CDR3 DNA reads TGTGCCAGCAGTCCGCCCGGGACAGGAGGACATTCACCCCTCCACTTT. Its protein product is CASSPPGTGGHSPLHF.

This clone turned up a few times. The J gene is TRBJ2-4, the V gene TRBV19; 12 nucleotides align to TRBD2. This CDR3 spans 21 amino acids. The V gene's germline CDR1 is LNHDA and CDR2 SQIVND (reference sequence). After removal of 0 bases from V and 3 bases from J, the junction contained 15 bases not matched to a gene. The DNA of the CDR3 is TGTGCCAGTAGTATAGACGGACTAGCGGGGATTGGGGACCCGAGCAAAAACATTCAGTACTTC. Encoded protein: CASSIDGLAGIGDPSKNIQYF. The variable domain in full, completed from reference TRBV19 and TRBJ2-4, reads DGGITQSPKYLFRKEGQNVTLSCEQNLNHDAMYWYRQDPGQGLRLIYYSQIVNDFQKGDIAEGYSVSREKKESFPLTVTSAQKNPTAFYLCASSIDGLAGIGDPSKNIQYFGAGTRLSVL.

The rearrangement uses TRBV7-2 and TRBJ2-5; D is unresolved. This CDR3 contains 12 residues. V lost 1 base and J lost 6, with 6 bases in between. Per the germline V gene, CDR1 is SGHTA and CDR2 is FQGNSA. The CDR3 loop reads CASSLGLQTQYF. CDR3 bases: TGTGCCAGCAGCTTAGGGTTACAGACCCAGTACTTC.

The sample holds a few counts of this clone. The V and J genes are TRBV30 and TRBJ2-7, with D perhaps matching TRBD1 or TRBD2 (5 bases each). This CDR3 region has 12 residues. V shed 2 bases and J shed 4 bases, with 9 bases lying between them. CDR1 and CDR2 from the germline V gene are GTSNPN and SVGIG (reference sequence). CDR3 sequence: CAWSRGEYEQYF. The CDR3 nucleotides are TGTGCCTGGAGTAGAGGGGAGTACGAGCAGTACTTC.

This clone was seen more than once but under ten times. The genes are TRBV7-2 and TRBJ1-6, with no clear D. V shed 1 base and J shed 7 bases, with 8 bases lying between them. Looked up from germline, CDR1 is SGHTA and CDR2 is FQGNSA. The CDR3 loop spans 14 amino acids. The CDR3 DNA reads TGTGCCAGCAGCTTAGAAAGGGAAAATTCACCCCTCCACTTT. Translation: CASSLERENSPLHF.

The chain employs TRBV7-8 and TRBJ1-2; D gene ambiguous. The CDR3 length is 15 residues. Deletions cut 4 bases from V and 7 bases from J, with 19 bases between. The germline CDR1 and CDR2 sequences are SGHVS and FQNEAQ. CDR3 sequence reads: CASSSARLGRFGYTF. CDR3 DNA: TGTGCCAGCAGCTCCGCCCGGTTGGGCAGGTTTGGCTACACCTTC.

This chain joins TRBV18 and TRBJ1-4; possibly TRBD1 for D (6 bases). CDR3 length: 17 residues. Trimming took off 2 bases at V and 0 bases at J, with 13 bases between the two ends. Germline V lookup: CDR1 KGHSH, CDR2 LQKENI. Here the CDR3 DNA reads TGTGCCAGCTCACCAAGTAGGGGACACGCAACTAATGAAAAACTGTTTTTT. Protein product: CASSPSRGHATNEKLFF.

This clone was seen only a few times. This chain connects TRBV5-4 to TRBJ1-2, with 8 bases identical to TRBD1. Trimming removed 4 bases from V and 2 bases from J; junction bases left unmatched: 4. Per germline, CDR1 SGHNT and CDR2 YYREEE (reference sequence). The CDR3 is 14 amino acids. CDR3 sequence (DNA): TGTGCCAGCAGCGCTGGACAGGGCAACTATGGCTACACCTTC. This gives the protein CASSAGQGNYGYTF. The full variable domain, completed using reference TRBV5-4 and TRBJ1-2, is ETGVTQSPTHLIKTRGQQVTLRCSSQSGHNTVSWYQQALGQGPQFIFQYYREEENGRGNFPPRFSGLQFPNYSSELNVNALELDDSALYLCASSAGQGNYGYTFGSGTRLTVV.

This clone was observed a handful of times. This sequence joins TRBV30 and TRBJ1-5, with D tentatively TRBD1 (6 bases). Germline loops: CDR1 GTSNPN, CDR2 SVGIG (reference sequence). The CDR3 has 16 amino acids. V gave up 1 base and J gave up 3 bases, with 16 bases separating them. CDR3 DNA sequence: TGTGCCTGGAGTGACAGGGTACGAAGGCCCAATCAGCCCCAGCATTTT. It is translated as CAWSDRVRRPNQPQHF. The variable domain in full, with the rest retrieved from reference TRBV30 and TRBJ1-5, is SQTIHQWPATLVQPVGSPLSLECTVEGTSNPNLYWYRQAAGRGLQLLFYSVGIGQISSEVPQNLSASRPQDRQFILSSKKLLLSDSGFYLCAWSDRVRRPNQPQHFGDGTRLSIL.

CDR3 residues: CASSQVAGGSYNEQFF. As DNA, the CDR3 is TGCGCCAGCAGCCAAGTCGCTGGTGGCTCCTACAATGAGCAGTTCTTC. The chain couples TRBV4-1 to TRBJ2-1; unclear D gene. CDR1 is MGHRA and CDR2 is YSYEKL in the germline V gene. Trimming shortened V by 1 base and J by 0 bases, and 10 bases separated the two germline ends. The CDR3 totals 16 residues.

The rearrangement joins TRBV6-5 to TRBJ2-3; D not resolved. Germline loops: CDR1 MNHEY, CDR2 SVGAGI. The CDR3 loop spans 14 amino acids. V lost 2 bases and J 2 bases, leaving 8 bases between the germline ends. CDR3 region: CASSYVSTTDTQYF. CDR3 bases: TGTGCCAGCAGTTACGTCAGCACCACAGATACGCAGTATTTT.

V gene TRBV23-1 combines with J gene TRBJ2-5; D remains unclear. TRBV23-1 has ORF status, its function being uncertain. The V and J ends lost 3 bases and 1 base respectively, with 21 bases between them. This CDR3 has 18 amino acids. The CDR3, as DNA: TGCGCCAGCAGTCAGCCGCCCTACGGGCGCAGGCCCCAAGAGACCCAGTACTTC. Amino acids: CASSQPPYGRRPQETQYF.

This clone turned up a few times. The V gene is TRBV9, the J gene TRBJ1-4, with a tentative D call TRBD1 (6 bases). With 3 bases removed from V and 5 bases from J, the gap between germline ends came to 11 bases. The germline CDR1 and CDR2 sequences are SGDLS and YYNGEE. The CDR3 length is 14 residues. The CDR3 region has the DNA TGTGCCAGCAGCGAGGACAGTTCCAATGAAAAACTGTTTTTT. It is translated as CASSEDSSNEKLFF.

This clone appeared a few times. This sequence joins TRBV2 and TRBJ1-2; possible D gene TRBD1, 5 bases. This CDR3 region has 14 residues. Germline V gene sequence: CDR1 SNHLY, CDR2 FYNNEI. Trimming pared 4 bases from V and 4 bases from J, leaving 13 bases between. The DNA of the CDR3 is TGTGCCAGCAGTGGAGGGGTGAGGAGCTATGGCTACACCTTC. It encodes CASSGGVRSYGYTF.

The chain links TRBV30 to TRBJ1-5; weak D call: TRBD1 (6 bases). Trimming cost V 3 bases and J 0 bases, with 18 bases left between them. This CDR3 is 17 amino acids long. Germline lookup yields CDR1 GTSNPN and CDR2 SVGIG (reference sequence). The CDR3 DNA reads TGTGCCTGGAGCCCCTCCCGGGACACCTATAGCAATCAGCCCCAGCATTTT. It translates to CAWSPSRDTYSNQPQHF. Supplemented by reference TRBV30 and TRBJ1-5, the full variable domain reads SQTIHQWPATLVQPVGSPLSLECTVEGTSNPNLYWYRQAAGRGLQLLFYSVGIGQISSEVPQNLSASRPQDRQFILSSKKLLLSDSGFYLCAWSPSRDTYSNQPQHFGDGTRLSIL.

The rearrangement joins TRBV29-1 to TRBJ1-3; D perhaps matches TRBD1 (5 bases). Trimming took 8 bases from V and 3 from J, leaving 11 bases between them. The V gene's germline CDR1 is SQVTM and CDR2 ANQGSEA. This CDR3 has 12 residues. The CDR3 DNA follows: TGCAGCTCCCGGGGGGATGGAAACACCATATATTTT. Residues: CSSRGDGNTIYF.